The entry that follows covers one TCR beta chain sequence. The sample is drawn from a study of T cell changes during pregnancy in multiple sclerosis. The length of the CDR3 is 16 residues. With 5 bases clipped from V and 7 bases from J, the junction kept 13 bases outside the gene matches. CDR1 and CDR2 from the germline V gene are SGHTA and FQGTGA. Assay: immunoSEQ multiplex PCR; the TCRdb copy retains only in-frame clones and omits some. The table lists about 70,000 clones, roughly 94% of them singletons. The sequence was obtained from a female donor with multiple sclerosis, enrolled in a pregnancy study. Sequenced here: peripheral blood, sampled in the third trimester of pregnancy. The chain joins TRBV7-3 to TRBJ2-1, with 8 bases fitting TRBD2. The CDR3 nucleotides read TGTGCCAGCAGCGTACGGGGACTAGGGGGAAAAAATGAGCAGTTCTTC. The encoded protein is CASSVRGLGGKNEQFF. The complete variable domain, with remaining parts taken from reference TRBV7-3 and TRBJ2-1, reads GAGVSQTPSNKVTEKGKYVELRCDPISGHTALYWYRQSLGQGPEFLIYFQGTGAADDSGLPNDRFFAVRPEGSVSTLKIQRTERGDSAVYLCASSVRGLGGKNEQFFGPGTRLTVL.